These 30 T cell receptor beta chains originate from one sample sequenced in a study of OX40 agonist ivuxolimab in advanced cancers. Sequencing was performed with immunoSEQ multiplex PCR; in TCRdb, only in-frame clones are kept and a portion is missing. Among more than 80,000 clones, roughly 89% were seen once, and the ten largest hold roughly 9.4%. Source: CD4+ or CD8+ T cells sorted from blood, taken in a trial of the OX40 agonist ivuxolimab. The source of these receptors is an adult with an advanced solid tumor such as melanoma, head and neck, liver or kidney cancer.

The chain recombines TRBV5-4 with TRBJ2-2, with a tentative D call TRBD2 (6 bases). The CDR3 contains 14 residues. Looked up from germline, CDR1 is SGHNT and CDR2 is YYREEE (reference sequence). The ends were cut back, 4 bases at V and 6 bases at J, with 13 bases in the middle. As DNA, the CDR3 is TGTGCCAGCAGCGGGGGGACTTCCCCCGGGGAGCTGTTTTTT. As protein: CASSGGTSPGELFF.

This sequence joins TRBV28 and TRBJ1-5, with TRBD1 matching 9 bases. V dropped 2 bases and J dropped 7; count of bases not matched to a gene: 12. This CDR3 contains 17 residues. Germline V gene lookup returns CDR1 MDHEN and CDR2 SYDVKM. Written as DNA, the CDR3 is TGTGCCAGCAGTTTAGGACCCGGGACAGGGTTTGAGCAGCCCCAGCATTTT. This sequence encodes CASSLGPGTGFEQPQHF.

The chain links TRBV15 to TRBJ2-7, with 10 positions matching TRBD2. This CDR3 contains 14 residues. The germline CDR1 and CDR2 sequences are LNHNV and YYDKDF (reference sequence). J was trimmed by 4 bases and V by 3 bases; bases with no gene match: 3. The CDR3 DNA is TGTGCCACCAGCAGGGCGGGACTAGCGTACGAGCAGTACTTC. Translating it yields CATSRAGLAYEQYF.

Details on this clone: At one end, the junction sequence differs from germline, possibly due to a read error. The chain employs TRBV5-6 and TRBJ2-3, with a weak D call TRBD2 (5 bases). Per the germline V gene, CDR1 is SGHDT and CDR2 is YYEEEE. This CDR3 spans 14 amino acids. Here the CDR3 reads CTSSLGVSTDTQYF. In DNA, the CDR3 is TGTACCAGCAGCTTGGGAGTAAGCACAGATACGCAGTATTTT.

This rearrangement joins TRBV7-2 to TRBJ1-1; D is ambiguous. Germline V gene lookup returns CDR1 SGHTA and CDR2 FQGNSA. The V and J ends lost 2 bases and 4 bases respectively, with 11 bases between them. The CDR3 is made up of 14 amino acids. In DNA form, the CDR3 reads TGTGCCAGCAGCTTATTGAATGCGGGCACTGAAGCTTTCTTT. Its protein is CASSLLNAGTEAFF.

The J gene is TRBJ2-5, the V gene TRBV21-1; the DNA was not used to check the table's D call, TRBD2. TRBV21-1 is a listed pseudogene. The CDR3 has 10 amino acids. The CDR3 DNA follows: TGTGCCACCTGGAGGATGACCCAGTACTTC. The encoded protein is CATWRMTQYF.

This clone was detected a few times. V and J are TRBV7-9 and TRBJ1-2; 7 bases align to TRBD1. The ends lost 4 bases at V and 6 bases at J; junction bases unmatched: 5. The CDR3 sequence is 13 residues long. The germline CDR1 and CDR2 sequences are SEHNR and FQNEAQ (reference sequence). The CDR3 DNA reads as TGTGCCAGCAGCTCTGACAGGGAAGATGGCTACACCTTC. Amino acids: CASSSDREDGYTF.

In nucleotides, the CDR3 is TGCAGCGTAAAGGACAGAGCCTCTGGGGCCAACGTCCTGACTTTC. Translation gives CSVKDRASGANVLTF. This sequence joins TRBV29-1 and TRBJ2-6, with D possibly being TRBD1 (6 bases). There are 15 residues in the CDR3. Germline V gives CDR1 SQVTM, CDR2 ANQGSEA. With 6 bases removed from V and 0 bases from J, the gap between germline ends came to 12 bases.

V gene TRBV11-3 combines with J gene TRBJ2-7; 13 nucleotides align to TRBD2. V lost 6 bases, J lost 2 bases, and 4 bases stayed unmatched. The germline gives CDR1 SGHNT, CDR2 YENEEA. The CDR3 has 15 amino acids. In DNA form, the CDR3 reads TGTGCCAGCAGTCAACTAGCGGGAGGGCCCTACGAGCAGTACTTC. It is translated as CASSQLAGGPYEQYF.

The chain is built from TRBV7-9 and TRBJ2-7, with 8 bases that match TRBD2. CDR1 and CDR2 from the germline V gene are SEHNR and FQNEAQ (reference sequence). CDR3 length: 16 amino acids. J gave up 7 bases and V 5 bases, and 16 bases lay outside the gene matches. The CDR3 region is CASSGPRGAGVEEQYF. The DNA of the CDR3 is TGTGCCAGCAGCGGCCCTCGAGGAGCGGGAGTAGAAGAGCAGTACTTC.

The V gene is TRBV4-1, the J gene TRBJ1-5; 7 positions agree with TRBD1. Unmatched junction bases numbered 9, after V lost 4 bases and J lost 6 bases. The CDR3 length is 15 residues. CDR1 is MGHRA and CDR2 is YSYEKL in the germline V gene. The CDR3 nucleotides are TGCGCCAGCAGCCTCGACGACAGGGAGGTTCAGCCCCAGCATTTT. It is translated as CASSLDDREVQPQHF.

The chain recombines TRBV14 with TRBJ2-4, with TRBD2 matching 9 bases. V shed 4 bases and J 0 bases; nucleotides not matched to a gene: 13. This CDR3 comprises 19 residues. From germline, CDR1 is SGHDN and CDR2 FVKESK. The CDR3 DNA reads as TGTGCCAGCAGCCTGGGACTAGCCACCGGCATCGGAGCCAAAAACATTCAGTACTTC. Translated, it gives CASSLGLATGIGAKNIQYF. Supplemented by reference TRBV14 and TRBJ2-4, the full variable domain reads EAGVTQFPSHSVIEKGQTVTLRCDPISGHDNLYWYRRVMGKEIKFLLHFVKESKQDESGMPNNRFLAERTGGTYSTLKVQPAELEDSGVYFCASSLGLATGIGAKNIQYFGAGTRLSVL.

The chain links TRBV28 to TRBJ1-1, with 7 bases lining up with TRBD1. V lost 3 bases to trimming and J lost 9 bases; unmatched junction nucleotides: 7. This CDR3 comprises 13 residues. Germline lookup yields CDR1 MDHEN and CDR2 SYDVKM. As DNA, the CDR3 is TGTGCCAGCAGTTTCCCCCCGGGACAGCAAGCTTTCTTT. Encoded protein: CASSFPPGQQAFF.

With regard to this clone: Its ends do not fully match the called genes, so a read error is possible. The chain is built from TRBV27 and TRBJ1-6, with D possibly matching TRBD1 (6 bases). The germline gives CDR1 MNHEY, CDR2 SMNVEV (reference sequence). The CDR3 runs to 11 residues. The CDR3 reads CATSKGGPLHF. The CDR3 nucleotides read TGTGCCACCAGTAAGGGGGGACCCCTCCACTTT.

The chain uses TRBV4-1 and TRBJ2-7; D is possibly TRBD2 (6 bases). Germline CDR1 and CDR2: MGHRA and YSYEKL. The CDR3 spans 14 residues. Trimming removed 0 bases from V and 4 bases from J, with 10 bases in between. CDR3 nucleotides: TGCGCCAGCAGCCAAGAACGGAGGGTGTACGAGCAGTACTTC. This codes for CASSQERRVYEQYF.

The CDR3 sequence is CASSGPTGGVDEQYF. The CDR3 coding sequence is TGTGCCAGCAGTGGCCCTACGGGGGGCGTAGACGAGCAGTACTTC. The rearrangement uses TRBV2 and TRBJ2-7; possibly TRBD2 for D (7 bases). This CDR3 comprises 15 residues. Germline V gene sequence: CDR1 SNHLY, CDR2 FYNNEI. The V gene lost 4 bases and the J gene lost 5 bases, with 18 bases spanning the gap.

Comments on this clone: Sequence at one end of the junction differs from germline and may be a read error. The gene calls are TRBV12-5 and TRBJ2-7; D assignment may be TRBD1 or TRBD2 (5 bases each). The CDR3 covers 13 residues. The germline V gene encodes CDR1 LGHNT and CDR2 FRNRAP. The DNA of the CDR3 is TGTGCTAGTGGTTTGCCAGCCAGGGACCCACCCCACTTC. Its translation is CASGLPARDPPHF. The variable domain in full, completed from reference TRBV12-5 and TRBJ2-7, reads DARVTQTPRHKVTEMGQEVTMRCQPILGHNTVFWYRQTMMQGLELLAYFRNRAPLDDSGMPKDRFSAEMPDATLATLKIQPSEPRDSAVYFCASGLPARDPPHFGPGTRLTVT.

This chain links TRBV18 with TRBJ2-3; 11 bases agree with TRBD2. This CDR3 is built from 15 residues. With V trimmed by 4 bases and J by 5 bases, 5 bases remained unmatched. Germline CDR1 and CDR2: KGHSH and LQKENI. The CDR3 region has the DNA TGTGCCAGCTCACTGGGACTAGCGGCTGAAGATACGCAGTATTTT. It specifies CASSLGLAAEDTQYF.

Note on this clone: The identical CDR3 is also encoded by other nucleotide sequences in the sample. The CDR3 DNA sequence: TGTGCCTGGAGATTAGTAGGCGAGCAGTACTTC. Amino acid sequence: CAWRLVGEQYF. The chain combines TRBV30 with TRBJ2-7; the D is unclear. Germline values: CDR1 GTSNPN, CDR2 SVGIG (reference sequence). V was shortened by 3 bases and J by 6 bases, with 9 bases between the two germline ends. This CDR3 region has 11 residues.

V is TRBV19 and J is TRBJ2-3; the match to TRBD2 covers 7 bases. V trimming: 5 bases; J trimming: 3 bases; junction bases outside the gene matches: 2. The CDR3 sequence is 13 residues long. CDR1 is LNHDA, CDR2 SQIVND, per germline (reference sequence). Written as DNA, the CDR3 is TGTGCCAGTAGTTGGGGGGGTACAGATACGCAGTATTTT. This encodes CASSWGGTDTQYF.

CDR3 DNA sequence: TGTGCCAGCAGTTTATCAGGGTACTACGAGCAGTACTTC. It codes for CASSLSGYYEQYF. The V call is TRBV28, the J call TRBJ2-7, with a possible D match to TRBD1 (5 bases). CDR3 length: 13 amino acids. The V gene's germline CDR1 is MDHEN and CDR2 SYDVKM. V was clipped by 1 base and J by 3 bases, with 7 bases between them.

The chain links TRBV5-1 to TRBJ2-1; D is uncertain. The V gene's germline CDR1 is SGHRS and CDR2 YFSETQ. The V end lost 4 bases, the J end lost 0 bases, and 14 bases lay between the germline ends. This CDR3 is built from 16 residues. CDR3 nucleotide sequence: TGCGCCAGCAGCACCTCTCCCACAAGCTCCTACAATGAGCAGTTCTTC. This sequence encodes CASSTSPTSSYNEQFF.

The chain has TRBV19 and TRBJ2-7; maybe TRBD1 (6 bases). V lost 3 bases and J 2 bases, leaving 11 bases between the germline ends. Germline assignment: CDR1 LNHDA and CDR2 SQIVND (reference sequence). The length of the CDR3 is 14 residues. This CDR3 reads CASSITGLTYEQYF. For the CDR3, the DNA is TGTGCCAGTAGTATTACAGGGTTAACCTACGAGCAGTACTTC.

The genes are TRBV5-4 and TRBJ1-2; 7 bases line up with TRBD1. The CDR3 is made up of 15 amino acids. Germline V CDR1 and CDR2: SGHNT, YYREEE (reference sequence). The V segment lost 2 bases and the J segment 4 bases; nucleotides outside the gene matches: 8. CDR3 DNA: TGTGCCAGCAGCTTAGAAGTTCAGGGGGTCTATGGCTACACCTTC. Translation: CASSLEVQGVYGYTF.

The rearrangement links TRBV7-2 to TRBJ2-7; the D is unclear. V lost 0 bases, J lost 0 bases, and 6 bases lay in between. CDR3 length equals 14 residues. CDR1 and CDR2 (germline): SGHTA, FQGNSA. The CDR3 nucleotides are TGTGCCAGCAGCTTAGCGGGAACCTCCTACGAGCAGTACTTC. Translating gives CASSLAGTSYEQYF. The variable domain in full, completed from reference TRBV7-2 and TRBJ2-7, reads GAGVSQSPSNKVTEKGKDVELRCDPISGHTALYWYRQSLGQGLEFLIYFQGNSAPDKSGLPSDRFSAERTGGSVSTLTIQRTQQEDSAVYLCASSLAGTSYEQYFGPGTRLTVT.

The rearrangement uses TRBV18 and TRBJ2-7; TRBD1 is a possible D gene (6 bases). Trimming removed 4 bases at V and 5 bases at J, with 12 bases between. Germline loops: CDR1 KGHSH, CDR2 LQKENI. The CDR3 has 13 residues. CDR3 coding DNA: TGTGCCAGCTCACTGGACAGAGTAGACGAGCAGTACTTC. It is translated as CASSLDRVDEQYF.

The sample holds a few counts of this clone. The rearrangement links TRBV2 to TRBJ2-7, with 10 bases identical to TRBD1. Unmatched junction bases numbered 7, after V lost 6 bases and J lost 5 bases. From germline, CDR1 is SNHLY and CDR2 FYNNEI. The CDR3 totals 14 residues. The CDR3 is CASSRQGAPHEQYF. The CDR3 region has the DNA TGTGCCAGCAGCAGACAGGGGGCTCCCCACGAGCAGTACTTC.

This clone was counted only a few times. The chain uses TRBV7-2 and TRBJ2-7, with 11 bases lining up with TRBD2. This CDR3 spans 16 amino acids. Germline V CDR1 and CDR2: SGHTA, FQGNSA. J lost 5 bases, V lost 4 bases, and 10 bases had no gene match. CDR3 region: CASSSSGLAGGNEQYF. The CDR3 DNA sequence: TGTGCCAGCAGCTCCTCGGGGCTAGCGGGAGGTAACGAGCAGTACTTC.

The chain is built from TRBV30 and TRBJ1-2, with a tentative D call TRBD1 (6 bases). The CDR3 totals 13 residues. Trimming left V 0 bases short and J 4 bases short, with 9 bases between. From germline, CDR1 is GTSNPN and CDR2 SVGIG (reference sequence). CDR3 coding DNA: TGTGCCTGGAGTGTACAGGGTTTCTATGGCTACACCTTC. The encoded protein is CAWSVQGFYGYTF.

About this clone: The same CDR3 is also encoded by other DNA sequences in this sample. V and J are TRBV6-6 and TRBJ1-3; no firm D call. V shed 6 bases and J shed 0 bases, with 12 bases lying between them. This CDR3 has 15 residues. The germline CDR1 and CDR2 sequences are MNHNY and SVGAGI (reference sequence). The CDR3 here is CASSPGQYSGNTIYF. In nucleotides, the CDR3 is TGTGCCAGCAGCCCCGGGCAGTACTCTGGAAACACCATATATTTT.